The sequence of this T cell receptor (beta chain) was determined in a study of blood T cell repertoires in COVID-19 (dated by TCRdb to 2020 to 2021). Broadly, across the study: Samples from collaborators originated in the United States, Italy and Spain and spanned both the acute and convalescent phases of COVID-19. The repertoires were made available in a free public database intended to serve as a resource for research on the immune response to SARS-CoV-2. The prospective study material was composed of cDNA or gDNA derived from T cells, B-cell-depleted T cells, or PBMCs. The samples were drawn from two sources: the first 160 participants of the ongoing ImmuneRACE study, and some 1,300 subjects contributed by 6 global collaborators. Where available, HLA class I and class II types were taken from metadata supplied by the sample provider and were not determined by assay-based typing. The sample metadata nearly always contained a de-identified subject ID, COVID-19 status, age in years and sex. Deeply sampled blood TCRbeta repertoires from subjects exposed to, actively infected with, or recovered from COVID-19 were included in the dataset. The full study reports these points: Clinical and demographic metadata were provided uncurated, with the amount varying by source and participant.

In Seattle, one collaborating source enrolled patients while the infection was active and tracked those patients longitudinally over the course of disease. Whole blood was collected in K2EDTA tubes by collaborating institutions according to the institutions' own protocols. For TCRbeta analysis, collaborator samples were shipped as frozen whole blood, as isolated PBMCs, or as DNA extracted from either sample type. This clone was recorded only once. Its antigen remains undetermined. Per-nucleotide qualities are absent, and no much larger clonotype sits a single base away. TCRbeta CDR3 regions were amplified from genomic DNA by means of the immunoSEQ Assay, a bias-controlled multiplex PCR. From the authors' description of their analysis: Within the assay, amplification of reference gene primers was used to estimate how many nucleated cells each sample contained. To quantify the absolute abundance of each unique TCRbeta CDR3 rearrangement, sequence reads were collapsed and filtered. For each sample, productive Simpson clonality was calculated by taking the square root of Simpson's diversity index across productive rearrangements. TCRdb took over this immuneACCESS table, retaining in-frame rearrangements with V and J assigned. Such tables are incomplete; in checked studies, under half of the missing clones stem from an unresolved V gene, and the remainder is unexplained. V, J and clone size are taken as reported in that table, and D and trimming were inferred from the DNA itself. The sample table lists roughly 250,000 clones, roughly four fifths of them with a count of one. Of the sample, 15% to 19% is held by the ten largest clones.

Reading from cysteine to phenylalanine, the CDR3 counts 15 amino acids. Only the CDR3 part of the read is kept: 45 bases, read in frame from the first base. The germline ends are 18 bases apart after V is trimmed by 5 bases and J by 6 bases. CDR1 and CDR2 are drawn from the germline V gene: SGHTA, FQGTGA. This chain is built from TRBV7-3 and TRBJ2-3; a weak D assignment points to TRBD2 (6 bases agree). Sequences were obtained from peripheral blood. The TCR was taken from a person between 65 and 80 years old with COVID-19, enrolled during active disease. The bases are TGTGCCAGCAGCCAAGCCGGAGGGACTGTTGATACGCAGTATTTT. It is translated as CASSQAGGTVDTQYF.